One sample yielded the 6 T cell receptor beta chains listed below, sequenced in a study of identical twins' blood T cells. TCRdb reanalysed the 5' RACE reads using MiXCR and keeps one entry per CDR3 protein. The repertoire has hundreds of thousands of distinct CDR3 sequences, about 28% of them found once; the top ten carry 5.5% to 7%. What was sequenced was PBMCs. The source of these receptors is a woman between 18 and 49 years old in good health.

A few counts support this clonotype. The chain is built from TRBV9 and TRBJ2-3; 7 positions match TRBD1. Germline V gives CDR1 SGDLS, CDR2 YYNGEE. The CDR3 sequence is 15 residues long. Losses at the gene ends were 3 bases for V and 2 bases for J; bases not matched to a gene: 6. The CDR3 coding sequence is TGTGCCAGCAGCGCCTGGGACAGCCTCACAGATACGCAGTATTTT. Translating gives CASSAWDSLTDTQYF.

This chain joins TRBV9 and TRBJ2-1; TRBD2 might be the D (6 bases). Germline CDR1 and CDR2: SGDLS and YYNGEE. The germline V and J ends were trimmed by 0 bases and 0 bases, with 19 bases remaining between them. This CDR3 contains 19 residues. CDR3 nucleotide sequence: TGTGCCAGCAGCGTAGGTAGGATCCCGGGGGAGTACTCCTACAATGAGCAGTTCTTC. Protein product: CASSVGRIPGEYSYNEQFF.

The CDR3 coding sequence is TGTGCCAGTAGTATCGGGGAGGGGCGAACTCAGCCCCAGCATTTT. This codes for CASSIGEGRTQPQHF. V gene TRBV19 combines with J gene TRBJ1-5; D is possibly TRBD1 (5 bases). Germline V lookup: CDR1 LNHDA, CDR2 SQIVND (reference sequence). The CDR3 spans 15 residues. With 3 bases removed from V and 6 bases from J, the gap between germline ends came to 15 bases.

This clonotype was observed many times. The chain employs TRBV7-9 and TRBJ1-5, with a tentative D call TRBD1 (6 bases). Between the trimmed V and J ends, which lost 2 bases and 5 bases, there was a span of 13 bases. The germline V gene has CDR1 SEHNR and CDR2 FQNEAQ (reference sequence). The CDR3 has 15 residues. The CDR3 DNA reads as TGTGCCAGCAGCTTAAGTGACAGGCGGGATCAGCCCCAGCATTTT. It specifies CASSLSDRRDQPQHF.

The CDR3 DNA reads TGTGCCAGTAGTATCGATAGGGACAGGAACACTGAAGCTTTCTTT. It codes for CASSIDRDRNTEAFF. The rearrangement uses TRBV19 and TRBJ1-1, with 7 positions matching TRBD1. Trimming cost V 3 bases and J 1 base; bases outside gene matches: 5. CDR3 length: 15 residues. The germline CDR1 and CDR2 sequences are LNHDA and SQIVND (reference sequence).

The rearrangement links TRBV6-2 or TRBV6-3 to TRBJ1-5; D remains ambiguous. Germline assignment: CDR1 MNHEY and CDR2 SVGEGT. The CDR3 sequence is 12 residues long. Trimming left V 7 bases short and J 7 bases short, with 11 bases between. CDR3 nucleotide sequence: TGTGCCAGCAACCCGATGGGGCAGCCCCAGCATTTT. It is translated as CASNPMGQPQHF.